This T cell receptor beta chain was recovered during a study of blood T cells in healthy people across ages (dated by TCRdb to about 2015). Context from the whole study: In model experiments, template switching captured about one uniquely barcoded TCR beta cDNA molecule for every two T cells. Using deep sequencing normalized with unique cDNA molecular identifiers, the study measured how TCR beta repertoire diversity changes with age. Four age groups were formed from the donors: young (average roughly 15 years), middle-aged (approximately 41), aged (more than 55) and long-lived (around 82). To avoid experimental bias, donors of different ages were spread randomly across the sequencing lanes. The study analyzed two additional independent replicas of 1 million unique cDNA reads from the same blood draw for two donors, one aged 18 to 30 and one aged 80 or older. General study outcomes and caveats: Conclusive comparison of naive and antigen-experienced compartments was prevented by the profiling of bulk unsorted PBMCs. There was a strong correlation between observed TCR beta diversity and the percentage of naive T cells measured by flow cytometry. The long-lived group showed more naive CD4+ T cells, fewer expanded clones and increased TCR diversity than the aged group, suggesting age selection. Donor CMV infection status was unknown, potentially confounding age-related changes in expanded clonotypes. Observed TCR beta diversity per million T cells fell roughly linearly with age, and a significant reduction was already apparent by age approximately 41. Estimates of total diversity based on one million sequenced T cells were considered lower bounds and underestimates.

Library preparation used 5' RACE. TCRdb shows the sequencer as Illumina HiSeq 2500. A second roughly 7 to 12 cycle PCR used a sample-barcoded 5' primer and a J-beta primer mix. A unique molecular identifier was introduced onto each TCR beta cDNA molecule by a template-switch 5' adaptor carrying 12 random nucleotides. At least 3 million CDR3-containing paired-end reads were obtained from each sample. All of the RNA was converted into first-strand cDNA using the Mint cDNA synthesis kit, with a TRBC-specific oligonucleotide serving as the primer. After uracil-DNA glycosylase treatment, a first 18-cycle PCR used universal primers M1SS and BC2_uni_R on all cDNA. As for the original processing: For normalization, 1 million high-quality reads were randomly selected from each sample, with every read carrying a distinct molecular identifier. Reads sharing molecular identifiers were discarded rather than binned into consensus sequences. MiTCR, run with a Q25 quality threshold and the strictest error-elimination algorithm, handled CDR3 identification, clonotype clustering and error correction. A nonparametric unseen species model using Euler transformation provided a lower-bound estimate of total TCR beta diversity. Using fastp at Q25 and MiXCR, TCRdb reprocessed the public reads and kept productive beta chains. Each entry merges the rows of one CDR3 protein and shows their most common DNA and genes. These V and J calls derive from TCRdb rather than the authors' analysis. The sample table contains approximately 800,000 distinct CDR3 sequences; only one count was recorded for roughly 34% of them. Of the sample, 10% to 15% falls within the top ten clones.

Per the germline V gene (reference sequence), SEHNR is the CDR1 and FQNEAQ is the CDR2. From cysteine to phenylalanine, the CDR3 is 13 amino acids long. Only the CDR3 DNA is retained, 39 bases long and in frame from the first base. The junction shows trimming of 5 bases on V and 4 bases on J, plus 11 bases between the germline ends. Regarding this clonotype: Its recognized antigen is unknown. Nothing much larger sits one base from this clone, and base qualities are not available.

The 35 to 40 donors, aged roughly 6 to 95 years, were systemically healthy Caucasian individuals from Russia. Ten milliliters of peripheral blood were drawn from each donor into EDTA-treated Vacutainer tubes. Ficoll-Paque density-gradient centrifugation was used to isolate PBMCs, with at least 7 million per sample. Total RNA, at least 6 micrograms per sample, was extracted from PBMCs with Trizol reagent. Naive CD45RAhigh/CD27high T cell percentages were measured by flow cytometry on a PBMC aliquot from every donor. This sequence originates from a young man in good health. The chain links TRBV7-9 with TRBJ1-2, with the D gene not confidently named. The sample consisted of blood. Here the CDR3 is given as CASSVERTYGYTF. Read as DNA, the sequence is TGTGCCAGCAGCGTAGAACGTACCTATGGCTACACCTTC.